This T cell receptor (beta chain) was observed in a study of OX40 agonist ivuxolimab in advanced cancers. This clone occurred a few times. Clones were sequenced by immunoSEQ multiplex PCR, and TCRdb holds only the in-frame ones, with some missing. The sample lists tens of thousands of clones, roughly 84% occurring once. The ends were cut back, 2 bases at V and 5 bases at J, with 7 bases in the middle. The germline CDR1 and CDR2 sequences are SGHNT and YYREEE (reference sequence). This CDR3 is built from 12 residues. The specimen comprised CD4+ or CD8+ T cells sorted from blood, sampled in a trial of the OX40 agonist ivuxolimab. The clonotype originates from an adult with an advanced solid tumor such as melanoma, head and neck, liver or kidney cancer. The rearrangement links TRBV5-4 to TRBJ1-1; weak D call: TRBD1 (5 bases). This CDR3 is CASSFGGTEAFF. Written as DNA, the CDR3 is TGTGCCAGCAGCTTCGGGGGGACTGAAGCTTTCTTT.